Listed below are T cell receptor beta chains from one sample, sequenced in a study of blood T cell repertoires in COVID-19. Sequencing was performed with immunoSEQ multiplex PCR; in TCRdb, only in-frame clones are kept and a portion is missing. This table holds about 240,000 clones, approximately 90% found once. Material for sequencing was PBMCs or T cells enriched from blood (not recorded which). The source of these receptors is a woman in her twenties or thirties who had recovered from COVID-19. Each CDR3 is given with its conserved first and last residue. D genes are given only for firm matches. A row's size may be missing; if present it is once, few, many or a size class.

D	J	V	size	DNA	CDR3
TRBD1	TRBJ2-3	TRBV7-9	NA	TGTGCCAGCAGCTTAGCAGGGGGCGGCGGAGATACGCAGTATTTT	CASSLAGGGGDTQYF
NA	TRBJ1-2	TRBV3-1/TRBV3-2	NA	TGTGCCAGCAGCCAAACGGACTTCTATGGCTACACCTTC	CASSQTDFYGYTF
NA	TRBJ1-2	TRBV6-5	NA	TGTGCCAGCAGCCCCTATTTGGAGTATGGCTACACCTTC	CASSPYLEYGYTF
NA	TRBJ1-2	TRBV18	NA	TGTGCCAGCTCGGACGGGGAAGGTTTGGACTATGGCTACACCTTC	CASSDGEGLDYGYTF
NA	TRBJ1-2	TRBV4-2	NA	TGTGCCAGCAGCCAAGGGGAGGGTTCGGGCTACACCTTC	CASSQGEGSGYTF
TRBD2	TRBJ2-1	TRBV27	NA	TGTGCCAGCCGTTTGGGACTAGCGGGAGGGCCCTCCTACAATGAGCAGTTCTTC	CASRLGLAGGPSYNEQFF
NA	TRBJ1-1	TRBV25-1	NA	TGTGCCAGCAGCCCTACGGGGAAGATGAACACTGAAGCTTTCTTT	CASSPTGKMNTEAFF
TRBD2	TRBJ2-7	TRBV11-2	NA	TGTGCCAGCAGCTCAGAGGGACTAGCGGGAGCAAAAACCACCTACTACGAGCAGTACTTC	CASSSEGLAGAKTTYYEQYF
TRBD1	TRBJ2-6	TRBV18	NA	TGTGCCAGCTCATCGGGACAGGGCAACTCTGGGGCCAACGTCCTGACTTTC	CASSSGQGNSGANVLTF
TRBD1	TRBJ2-1	TRBV9	once	TGTGCCAGCAGCGTAGGACAGGGGGTCTACAATGAGCAGTTCTTC	CASSVGQGVYNEQFF
NA	TRBJ1-2	TRBV10-3	NA	TGTGCCATCAGTGACTCCAACTATGGCTACACCTTC	CAISDSNYGYTF
NA	TRBJ1-5	TRBV6-5	NA	TGTGCCAGCAGTCCCCGGAACAGAAATCAGCCCCAGCATTTT	CASSPRNRNQPQHF
TRBD1	TRBJ1-4	TRBV7-3	NA	TGTGCCAGCAGCCGACAGGGCGGAGAAAAACTGTTTTTT	CASSRQGGEKLFF
NA	TRBJ1-5	TRBV19	NA	TGTGCCAGTACCGTGCAGGGGTTTCAGCCCCAGCATTTT	CASTVQGFQPQHF
TRBD1	TRBJ1-1	TRBV19	NA	TGTGCCAGTAGTAACAGGGGTCTCCGGGCGAACACTGAAGCTTTCTTT	CASSNRGLRANTEAFF
NA	TRBJ2-2	TRBV2	NA	TGTGCCAGCAGTGAAGAAGTCATCAGGAACACCGGGGAGCTGTTTTTT	CASSEEVIRNTGELFF
NA	TRBJ1-4	TRBV28	NA	TGTGCCAGCAGTCTCGGGGGGCTCGTTGGGGAAAAACTGTTTTTT	CASSLGGLVGEKLFF
TRBD1	TRBJ1-1	TRBV18	few	TGTGCCAGCTCACCTGACAGGGTTTCTAACACTGAAGCTTTCTTT	CASSPDRVSNTEAFF
NA	TRBJ1-2	TRBV10-3	NA	TGTGCCATCAGTCAGGCAGGGGAAGTCTATGGCTACACCTTC	CAISQAGEVYGYTF
TRBD1	TRBJ1-6	TRBV6-5	NA	TGTGCCAGCAGTTACCCGGGACAGGATAATTCACCCCTCCACTTT	CASSYPGQDNSPLHF
TRBD2	TRBJ2-5	TRBV14	NA	TGTGCCAGCAGCCGCGAACTAGCGGGATGGGAGACCCAGTACTTC	CASSRELAGWETQYF
TRBD2	TRBJ2-5	TRBV6-5	NA	TGTGCCAGCAGCCCAAGGGGAGGGTTAGAGACCCAGTACTTC	CASSPRGGLETQYF
NA	TRBJ1-5	TRBV7-9	once	TGTGCCAGCAGCGGCGGGGCGCAGCCCCAGCATTTT	CASSGGAQPQHF
NA	TRBJ1-4	TRBV30	NA	TGTGCCTGGAGTGTATCGGGACTCGAAAATGAAAAACTGTTTTTT	CAWSVSGLENEKLFF
NA	TRBJ1-1	TRBV18	NA	TGTGCCAGCTCACCTTCCAGTGAAGCTTTCTTT	CASSPSSEAFF
TRBD2	TRBJ2-4	TRBV15	NA	TGTGCCACCAGCCGATGGACTAGCGGGAGGGGAGGCAAAAACATTCAGTACTTC	CATSRWTSGRGGKNIQYF
NA	TRBJ1-5	TRBV29-1	NA	TGCAGCATCCTTGGGGCGGGCAATCAGCCCCAGCATTTT	CSILGAGNQPQHF
NA	TRBJ2-1	TRBV28	NA	TGTGCCAGCAGTTTGATCGACGGGAGTATCGATGAGCAGTTCTTC	CASSLIDGSIDEQFF
NA	TRBJ2-7	TRBV7-9	few	TGTGCCAGCAGCCGCTTCGGGGGTGGGGAGTACGAGCAGTACTTC	CASSRFGGGEYEQYF
TRBD2	TRBJ2-3	TRBV9	NA	TGTGCCAGCAGCGTAGGAATAGCGGGAGGAGGGACGCAGTATTTT	CASSVGIAGGGTQYF
TRBD1	TRBJ1-4	TRBV6-5	NA	TGTGCCAGCAGGGGGGGGGACAGGGCAGCCGAAAAACTGTTTTTT	CASRGGDRAAEKLFF
TRBD1	TRBJ2-7	TRBV19	many	TGTGCCAGTAGTGTTAGACAGGGGAACCTCTACGAGCAGTACTTC	CASSVRQGNLYEQYF
NA	TRBJ2-1	TRBV18	NA	TGTGCCAGCTCACCACCTACGACAGAGGCCGGCCGTGGTGAGCAGTTCTTC	CASSPPTTEAGRGEQFF
TRBD1	TRBJ2-5	TRBV11-2	NA	TGTGCCAGCAGCTTAGACTCTGACGGACAGGGGATCGGGAAGACCCAGTACTTC	CASSLDSDGQGIGKTQYF
NA	TRBJ2-1	TRBV2	NA	TGTGCCAGCATTCTGGACACCGGTAATTGGCAGTTCTTC	CASILDTGNWQFF
NA	TRBJ1-1	TRBV28	NA	TGTGCCAGCAGTTTAGTAACCCCCGGGAGGAACACTGAAGCTTTCTTT	CASSLVTPGRNTEAFF
TRBD2	TRBJ2-2	TRBV5-1	NA	TGCGCCAGCAGCTCCAGCGGGAGAGGCGCCGGGGAGCTGTTTTTT	CASSSSGRGAGELFF
TRBD1	TRBJ2-7	TRBV7-2	few	TGTGCCAGCAGCTCGAGACAGGGTTTCTACGAGCAGTACTTC	CASSSRQGFYEQYF
NA	TRBJ1-1	TRBV19	NA	TGTGCCAGTAGTATCGTGTTGCGGACTGAAGCTTTCTTT	CASSIVLRTEAFF
TRBD1	TRBJ2-7	TRBV24-1	NA	TGTGCCACCAGTGACCCGACAGGGGGCGGTGGGCAGCAGTACTTC	CATSDPTGGGGQQYF
NA	TRBJ1-3	TRBV3-1/TRBV3-2	NA	TGTGCCAGCAGCCAACCCGGGAACACCATATATTTT	CASSQPGNTIYF
TRBD2	TRBJ2-1	TRBV5-1	NA	TGCGCCAGCAGCTCCGGGACTAGTTCCTACGAGGAGCAGTTCTTC	CASSSGTSSYEEQFF
NA	TRBJ1-2	TRBV3-1/TRBV3-2	NA	TGTGCCAGCAGCCCCGTGGCACAGGGAAAAGTTGGCTACACCTTC	CASSPVAQGKVGYTF
TRBD1	TRBJ2-5	TRBV6-5	NA	TGTGCCAGCAGATGGGGACAGGGTTCCGAGACCCAGTACTTC	CASRWGQGSETQYF
NA	TRBJ1-1	TRBV9	NA	TGTGCCAGCAGCCCTCTGACAGAAACTGAAGCTTTCTTT	CASSPLTETEAFF
TRBD1	TRBJ1-1	TRBV7-2	NA	TGTGCCAGCATTAGGACAGGGGGTTTACACACTGAAGCTTTCTTT	CASIRTGGLHTEAFF
NA	TRBJ1-1	TRBV5-6	once	TGTGCCAGCAGCCTCGGACATAACACTGAAGCTTTCTTT	CASSLGHNTEAFF
NA	TRBJ1-3	TRBV9	once	TGTGCCAGCAGCGCGAGGGCTACTACAGGGCAAGGAAACACCATATATTTT	CASSARATTGQGNTIYF
NA	TRBJ2-7	TRBV3-1/TRBV3-2	NA	TGTGCCAGCAGCCAAGATATAGGAGGGCCGCGCGAGCAGTACTTC	CASSQDIGGPREQYF
NA	TRBJ1-4	TRBV7-8	few	TGTGCCAGCAGCTTGCGCAGGGTAGAAAAACTGTTTTTT	CASSLRRVEKLFF
NA	TRBJ2-7	TRBV5-5	NA	TGTGCCAGCAGCTTGGAACTAGTAGGCCACTACGAGCAGTACTTC	CASSLELVGHYEQYF
NA	TRBJ2-4	TRBV19	once	TGTGCCAGTAGTATAGGAAGGGCGGAGAGAGGGAGCATTCAGTACTTC	CASSIGRAERGSIQYF
NA	TRBJ1-2	TRBV28	NA	TGTGCCAGCAGTTTCTGGCGGGGGCCTCCCTATGGCTACACCTTC	CASSFWRGPPYGYTF
TRBD1	TRBJ1-5	TRBV6-2/TRBV6-3	NA	TGTGCCAGCAGTTACGGGGCAGGGGGCAGGCCCCAGCATTTT	CASSYGAGGRPQHF
NA	TRBJ2-2	TRBV6-5	NA	TGTGCCAGCAGGGACAGTTTCACCGGGGAGCTGTTTTTT	CASRDSFTGELFF